This entry concerns a single TCR beta chain. This specimen comes from a study of CD8+ T cells in alopecia areata. Following extraction, RNA underwent reverse transcription to cDNA, which served as the sequencing template. Profiling relied on immunoSEQ multiplex PCR, and the TCRdb table lists in-frame clones only, not all of them. There are some 200,000 clones in the sample; roughly three fifths occur only once, and 10% to 15% lies in the top ten. The germline V and J ends were trimmed by 2 bases and 0 bases, with 8 bases remaining between them. Per the germline V gene, CDR1 is SGHDT and CDR2 is YYEEEE. The CDR3 totals 15 residues. The treatment is: oral pan-JAK inhibitor, 5-10 mg twice daily. Sorting separated CD4+ and CD8+ T cells out of PBMCs.

Sequenced here: CD8+ T cells sorted from blood, sampled at week 24, from a patient treated with tofacitinib. The V and J genes are TRBV5-6 and TRBJ1-4; TRBD1 might be the D (5 bases). The clonotype originates from a human donor with alopecia areata. The CDR3 nucleotides read TGTGCCAGCAGCTTCGGGGCAACAACTAATGAAAAACTGTTTTTT. Its protein is CASSFGATTNEKLFF.